This TCR beta chain came from a study of human CD8 memory T cell subsets (dated by TCRdb to 2020 to 2021). In the study overall: TCRbeta repertoires of stem-like (TSTEM), progenitor exhausted-like (TPEX) and effector memory CD8+ T cell subsets were compared to assess their clonal relationships. TCRbeta repertoires were obtained from roughly six donors, each contributing TSTEM, TPEX and effector memory subsets. Paper-wide results and their limitations: Sequencing was limited to TCRbeta chains, and the repertoire comparisons were based on roughly 6 donors analyzed with paired t-tests and Bonferroni correction. Greater repertoire diversity in TSTEM than in TPEX subsets was suggested by Chao1 estimates, potentially reflecting a broader range of specificities. Similarly high normalized Shannon-Wiener diversity was shown by TSTEM and TPEX subsets, whereas comparatively lower diversity was seen in effector memory subsets. The stem-like TSTEM and TPEX subsets each shared clonotypes with effector memory cells, but the TSTEM and TPEX repertoires had minimal overlap with each other, suggesting distinct antigen spectra.

The sample was run on a NextSeq 550. A Human TCR Profiling Kit was used to prepare UMI-labeled 5' RACE TCRbeta libraries. Every TCRbeta library was prepared in parallel, with the same number of PCR cycles used for all of the libraries. The published analysis was carried out like this. The number of functional CDR3beta clonotypes in each TCRbeta library ranged from roughly 2,600 to 20,000. MIGEC 1.2.9 was used for UMI extraction and consensus assembly, with at least three reads per UMI being required. MiXCR 3.0.3 was used to extract the in-frame CDR3beta repertoires. Each sample was downsampled to 42,000 randomly selected UMIs before diversity metrics were calculated in VDJtools 1.2.1. Repertoire overlap metrics D, R and F2 were calculated in VDJtools for the top 3,000 clones of each sample pair. TCRdb reprocessed the reads, reporting each CDR3 protein sequence once and no DNA. TCRdb, not the original authors, processed these V and J calls. The sample's table covers approximately 3,700 distinct CDR3 sequences. In total, the top ten clones hold around a third of the sample.

CDR1 is given as SGHAT and CDR2 as FQNNGV, both from the germline V gene. The CDR3 goes from the cysteine to the phenylalanine over 15 residues. No DNA is recorded. Density gradient separation was used to isolate peripheral blood mononuclear cells from buffy coats of healthy donors. In the study, total CD8+ T cells were enriched by negative magnetic separation with EasySep or MojoSort CD8+ T cell isolation kits. For each subset, total RNA was extracted using an RNeasy Mini Kit from duplicate vials of more than 120,000 sorted CD8+ T cells. The PBMCs were used either fresh or after being cryopreserved in fetal bovine serum with about 10% DMSO. Fluorescence-activated cell sorting on a FACSAria III was used to sort CD8+ T cell subsets to purity. This clonotype ranks as medium-sized (0.01 to 0.1%) by frequency alone, as no count is recorded. Its antigen has not been determined.

The sequence was collected from a human donor in good health. The chain is encoded by TRBV11-2 joined to TRBJ2-2. The sequencing sample was made of CD8+ effector memory T cells (TEM) sorted from PBMCs. The label giving this sample's cell subset or site can be read as: effector memory CD8 T cells, CCR7- CD45RO+ CD95+. The CDR3 protein sequence reads: CASSLGDAHVGELFF.